Listed here is a single T cell receptor beta chain. This CDR3 is built from 16 residues. Looked up from germline, CDR1 is LGHNA and CDR2 is YNFKEQ. The V segment lost 2 bases and the J segment 3 bases; nucleotides outside the gene matches: 7. Authors' processing steps: Estimation of nucleated cell counts relied on the amplification of reference gene primers. The data were produced by immunoSEQ multiplex PCR, yet TCRdb's version contains in-frame clones alone and is incomplete. D and trimming come from the DNA, and the V and J calls and clone size come from that table. The data contain some 150,000 clones, about 85% of them singletons. This record comes from a study of blood T cell repertoires in COVID-19. Study information: Donors in the United States, Italy and Spain gave samples during acute or convalescent COVID-19. PBMCs, B-cell-depleted T cells, or T cells provided the cDNA or gDNA that made up the material.

The chain is built from TRBV4-2 and TRBJ2-1; TRBD2 agrees at 7 bases. The TCR was taken from a man aged 55-75 years with COVID-19, enrolled during active disease. The sequenced material came from peripheral blood. As DNA, the CDR3 is TGTGCCAGCAGCCAAACAGCGGGACTTAACTACAATGAGCAGTTCTTC. The encoded protein is CASSQTAGLNYNEQFF.